This T cell receptor (beta chain) originates from a study of long-term antiretroviral therapy in people with HIV. General observations from the study: Despite increasing after ART, diversity remained lower than that of transplant donor controls.

The assay, immunoSEQ v3.0, was run at survey level. Assay: immunoSEQ multiplex PCR; the TCRdb copy retains only in-frame clones and omits some. The table includes under 45,000 clones, around 85% detected once. On this clone: The antigen is not known.

This CDR3 comprises 16 residues. Looked up from germline, CDR1 is SGHRS and CDR2 is YFSETQ. The junction had 2 bases not matched to a gene; V was cut back by 0 bases and J by 0 bases. This sequence originates from a woman in her forties or fifties with HIV. The sequencing here drew on unsorted PBMCs, taken 3.1 years after starting antiretroviral therapy. The rearrangement links TRBV5-1 to TRBJ1-3; TRBD1 matches 8 bases. CDR3 amino acids: CASSLADRGSGNTIYF. The DNA of the CDR3 is TGCGCCAGCAGCTTGGCCGACAGGGGCTCTGGAAACACCATATATTTT.